Reported below is one TCR beta chain. Germline V gene sequence: CDR1 SNHLY, CDR2 FYNNEI. The V end lost 6 bases, the J end lost 5 bases, and 13 bases lay between the germline ends. The CDR3 is 13 residues long. Libraries were prepared by immunoSEQ multiplex PCR; TCRdb keeps only in-frame clonotypes and omits some of them. The data contain about 130,000 clones, just under 95% of them singletons. This sample was included in a study of T cell responses to AZD1222 COVID-19 vaccine. The chain is built from TRBV2 and TRBJ1-1, with D perhaps TRBD1 (5 bases). This receptor was taken from an adult who received the AZD1222 COVID-19 vaccine. Specimen: peripheral blood, collected 28 days after the second AZD1222 dose. In DNA, the CDR3 is TGTGCCAGCAGGCTTCAGGGAGGAACTGAAGCTTTCTTT. Its protein product is CASRLQGGTEAFF.